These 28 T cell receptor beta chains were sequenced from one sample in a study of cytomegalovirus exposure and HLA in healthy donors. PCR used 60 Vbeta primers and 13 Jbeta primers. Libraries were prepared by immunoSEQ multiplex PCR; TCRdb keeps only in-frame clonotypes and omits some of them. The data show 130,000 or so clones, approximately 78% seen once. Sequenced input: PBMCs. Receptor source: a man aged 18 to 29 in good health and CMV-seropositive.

The CDR3 nucleotides read TGTGCCAGTAGTGTCGACTATCAAGAGACCCAGTACTTC. This codes for CASSVDYQETQYF. The chain employs TRBV19 and TRBJ2-5; the D gene is possibly TRBD2 (5 bases). Trimming stripped 5 bases from V and 2 bases from J, with 9 bases between. CDR3 length: 13 residues. Germline V gene lookup returns CDR1 LNHDA and CDR2 SQIVND (reference sequence).

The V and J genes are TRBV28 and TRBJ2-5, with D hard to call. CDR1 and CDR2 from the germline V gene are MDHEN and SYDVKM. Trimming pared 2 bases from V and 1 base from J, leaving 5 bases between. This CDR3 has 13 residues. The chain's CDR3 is CASSLSLQETQYF. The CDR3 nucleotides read TGTGCCAGCAGTTTAAGCCTCCAAGAGACCCAGTACTTC.

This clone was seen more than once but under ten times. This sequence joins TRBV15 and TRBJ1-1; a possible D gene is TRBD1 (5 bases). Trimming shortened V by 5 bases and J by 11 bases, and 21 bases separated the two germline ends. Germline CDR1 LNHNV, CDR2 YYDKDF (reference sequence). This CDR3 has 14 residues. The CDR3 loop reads CATSLRQSLPVAFF. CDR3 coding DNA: TGTGCCACCAGCCTCCGACAGAGCCTACCCGTGGCTTTCTTT.

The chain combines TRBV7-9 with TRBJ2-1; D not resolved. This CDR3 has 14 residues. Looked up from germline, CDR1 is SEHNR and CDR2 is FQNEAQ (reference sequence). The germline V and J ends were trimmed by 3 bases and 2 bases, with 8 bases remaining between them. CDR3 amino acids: CASSFGRPYNEQFF. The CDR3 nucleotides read TGTGCCAGCAGCTTTGGCCGTCCCTACAATGAGCAGTTCTTC.

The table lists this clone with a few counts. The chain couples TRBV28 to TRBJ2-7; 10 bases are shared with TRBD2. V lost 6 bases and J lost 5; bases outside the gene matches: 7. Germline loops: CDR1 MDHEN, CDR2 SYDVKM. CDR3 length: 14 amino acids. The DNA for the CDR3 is TGTGCCAGCAGCCGCAGGACTAGCGGCAACGAGCAGTACTTC. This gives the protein CASSRRTSGNEQYF.

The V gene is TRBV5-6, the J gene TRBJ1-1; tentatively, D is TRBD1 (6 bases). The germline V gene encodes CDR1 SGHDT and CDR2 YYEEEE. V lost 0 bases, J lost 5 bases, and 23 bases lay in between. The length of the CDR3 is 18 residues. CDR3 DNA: TGTGCCAGCAGCTTGGATCGCGACCGGGACAAAGTGGAAACTGAAGCTTTCTTT. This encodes CASSLDRDRDKVETEAFF.

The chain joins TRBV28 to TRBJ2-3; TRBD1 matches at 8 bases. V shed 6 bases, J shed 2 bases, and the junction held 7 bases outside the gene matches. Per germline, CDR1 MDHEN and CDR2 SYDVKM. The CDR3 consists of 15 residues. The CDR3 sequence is CASSLDRAHTDTQYF. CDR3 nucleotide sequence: TGTGCCAGCAGCCTGGACAGGGCGCACACAGATACGCAGTATTTT.

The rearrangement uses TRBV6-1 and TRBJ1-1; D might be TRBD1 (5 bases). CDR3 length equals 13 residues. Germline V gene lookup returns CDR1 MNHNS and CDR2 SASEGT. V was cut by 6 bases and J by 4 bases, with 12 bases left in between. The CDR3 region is CASSRSGGTEAFF. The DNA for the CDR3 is TGTGCCAGCAGCAGGTCGGGGGGCACTGAAGCTTTCTTT.

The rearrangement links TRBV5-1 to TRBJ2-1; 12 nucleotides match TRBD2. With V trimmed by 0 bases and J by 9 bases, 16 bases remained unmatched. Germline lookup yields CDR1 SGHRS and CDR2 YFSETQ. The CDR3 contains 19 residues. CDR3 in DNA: TGCGCCAGCAGCTTGGAAGGGTTTCGGCTAGCGGGAGGGCCGGGTGAGCAGTTCTTC. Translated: CASSLEGFRLAGGPGEQFF.

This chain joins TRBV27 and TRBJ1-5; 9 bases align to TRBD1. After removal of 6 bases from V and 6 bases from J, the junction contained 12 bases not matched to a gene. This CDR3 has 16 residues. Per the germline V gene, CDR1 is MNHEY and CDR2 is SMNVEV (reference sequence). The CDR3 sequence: CASRTQGQGKGQPQHF. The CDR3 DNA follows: TGTGCCAGCAGGACTCAAGGACAGGGGAAAGGTCAGCCCCAGCATTTT.

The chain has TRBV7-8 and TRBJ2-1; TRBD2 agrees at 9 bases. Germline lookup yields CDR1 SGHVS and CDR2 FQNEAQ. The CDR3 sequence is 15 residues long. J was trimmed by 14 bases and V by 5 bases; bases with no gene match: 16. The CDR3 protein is CASSPRREGRRLEFF. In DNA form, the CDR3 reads TGTGCCAGCAGCCCCCGGCGGGAGGGCCGGAGGCTAGAGTTCTTC.

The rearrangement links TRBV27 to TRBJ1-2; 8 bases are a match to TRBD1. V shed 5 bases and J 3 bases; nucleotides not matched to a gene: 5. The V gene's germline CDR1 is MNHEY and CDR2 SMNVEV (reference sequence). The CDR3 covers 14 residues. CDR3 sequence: CASSRGQGYYGYTF. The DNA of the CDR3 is TGTGCCAGCAGTCGTGGACAGGGCTACTATGGCTACACCTTC.

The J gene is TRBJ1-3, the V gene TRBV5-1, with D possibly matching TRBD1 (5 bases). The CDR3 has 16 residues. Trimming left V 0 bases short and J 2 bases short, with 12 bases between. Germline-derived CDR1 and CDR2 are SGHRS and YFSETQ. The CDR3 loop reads CASSLEGILAGNTIYF. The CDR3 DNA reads TGCGCCAGCAGCTTGGAGGGGATTTTGGCTGGAAACACCATATATTTT.

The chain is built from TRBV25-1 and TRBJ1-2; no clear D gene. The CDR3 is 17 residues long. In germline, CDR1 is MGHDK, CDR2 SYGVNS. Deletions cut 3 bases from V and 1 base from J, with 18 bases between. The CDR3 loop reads CASSDPRPGRNNYGYTF. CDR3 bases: TGTGCCAGCAGTGACCCTCGGCCAGGCCGTAATAACTATGGCTACACCTTC.

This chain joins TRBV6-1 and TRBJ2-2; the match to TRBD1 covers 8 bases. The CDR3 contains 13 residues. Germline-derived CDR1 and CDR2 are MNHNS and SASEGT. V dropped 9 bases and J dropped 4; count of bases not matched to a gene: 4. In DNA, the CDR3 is TGTGCCAGTCGGACAGGGCGCACCGGGGAGCTGTTTTTT. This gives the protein CASRTGRTGELFF.

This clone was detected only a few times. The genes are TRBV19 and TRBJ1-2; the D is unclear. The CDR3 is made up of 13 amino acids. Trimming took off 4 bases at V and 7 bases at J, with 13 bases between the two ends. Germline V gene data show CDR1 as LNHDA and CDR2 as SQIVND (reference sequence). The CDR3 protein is CASSTLDIGGYTF. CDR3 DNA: TGTGCCAGTAGTACCCTTGACATTGGTGGCTACACCTTC.

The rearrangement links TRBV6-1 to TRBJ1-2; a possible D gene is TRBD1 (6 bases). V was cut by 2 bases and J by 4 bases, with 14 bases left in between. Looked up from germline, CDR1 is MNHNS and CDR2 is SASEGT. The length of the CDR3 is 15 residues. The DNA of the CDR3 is TGTGCCAGCAGTGAAATGTGGGGGCCGGTCTATGGCTACACCTTC. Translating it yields CASSEMWGPVYGYTF.

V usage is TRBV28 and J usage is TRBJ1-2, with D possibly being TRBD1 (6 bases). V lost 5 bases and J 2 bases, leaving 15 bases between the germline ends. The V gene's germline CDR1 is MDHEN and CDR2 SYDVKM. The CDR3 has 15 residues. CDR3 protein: CASSPGPTGNYGYTF. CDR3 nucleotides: TGTGCCAGCAGTCCAGGCCCTACAGGGAACTATGGCTACACCTTC.

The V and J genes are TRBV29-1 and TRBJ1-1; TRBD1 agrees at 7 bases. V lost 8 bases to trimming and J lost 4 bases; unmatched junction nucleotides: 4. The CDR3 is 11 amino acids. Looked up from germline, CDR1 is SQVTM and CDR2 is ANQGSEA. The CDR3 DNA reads TGCAGCCTCAGGGACAGCACTGAAGCTTTCTTT. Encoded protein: CSLRDSTEAFF.

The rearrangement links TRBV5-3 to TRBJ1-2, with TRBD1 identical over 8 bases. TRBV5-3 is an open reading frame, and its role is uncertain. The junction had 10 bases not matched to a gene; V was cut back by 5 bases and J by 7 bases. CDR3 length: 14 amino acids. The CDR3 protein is CARRYQGARRGYTF. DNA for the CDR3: TGTGCCAGAAGATACCAGGGGGCGCGTCGTGGCTACACCTTC.

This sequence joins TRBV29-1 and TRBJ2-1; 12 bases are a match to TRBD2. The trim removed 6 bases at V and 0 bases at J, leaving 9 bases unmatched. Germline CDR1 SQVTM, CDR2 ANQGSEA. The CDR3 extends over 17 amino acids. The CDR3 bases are TGCAGCGTCTTAGGGACTAGCGGGTCGTCCTCCTACAATGAGCAGTTCTTC. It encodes CSVLGTSGSSSYNEQFF.

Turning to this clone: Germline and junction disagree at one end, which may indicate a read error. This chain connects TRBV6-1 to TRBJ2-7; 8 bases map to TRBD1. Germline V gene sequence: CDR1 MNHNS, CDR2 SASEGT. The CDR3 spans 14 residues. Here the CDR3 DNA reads TGTGCCAGCAGTGAACAGGGGGCCTCCTCCGAGCAGTACTTC. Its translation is CASSEQGASSEQYF.

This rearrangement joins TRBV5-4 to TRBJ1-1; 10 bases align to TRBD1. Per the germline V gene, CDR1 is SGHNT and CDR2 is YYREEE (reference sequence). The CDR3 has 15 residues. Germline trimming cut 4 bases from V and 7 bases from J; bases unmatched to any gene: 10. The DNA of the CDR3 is TGTGCCAGCAGCCCTTGGACAGGGGGAGACTTTGAAGCTTTCTTT. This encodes CASSPWTGGDFEAFF.

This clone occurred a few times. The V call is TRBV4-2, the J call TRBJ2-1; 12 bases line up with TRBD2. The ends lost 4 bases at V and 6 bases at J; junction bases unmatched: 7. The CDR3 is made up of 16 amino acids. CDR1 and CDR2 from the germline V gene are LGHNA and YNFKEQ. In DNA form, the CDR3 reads TGTGCCAGCAGCCCCGATCTAGCGGGGGGGGGCAATGAGCAGTTCTTC. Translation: CASSPDLAGGGNEQFF.

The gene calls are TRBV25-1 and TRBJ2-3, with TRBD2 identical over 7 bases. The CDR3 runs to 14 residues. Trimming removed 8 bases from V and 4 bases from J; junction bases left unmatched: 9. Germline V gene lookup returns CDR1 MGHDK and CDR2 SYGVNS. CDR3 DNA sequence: TGTGCCAGCGGCCTAGGGAGGGAGTCAGATACGCAGTATTTT. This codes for CASGLGRESDTQYF.

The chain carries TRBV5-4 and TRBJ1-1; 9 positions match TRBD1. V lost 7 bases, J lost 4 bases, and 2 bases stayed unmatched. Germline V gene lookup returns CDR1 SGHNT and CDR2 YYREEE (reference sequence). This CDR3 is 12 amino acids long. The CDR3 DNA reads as TGTGCCAGCGGACAGGGGCGCACTGAAGCTTTCTTT. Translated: CASGQGRTEAFF.

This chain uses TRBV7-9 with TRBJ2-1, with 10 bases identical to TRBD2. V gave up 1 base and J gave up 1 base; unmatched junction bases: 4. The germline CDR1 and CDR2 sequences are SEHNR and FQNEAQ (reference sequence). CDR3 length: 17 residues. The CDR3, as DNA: TGTGCCAGCAGCTTAGATGGACTAGCGGATTCCTACAATGAGCAGTTCTTC. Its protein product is CASSLDGLADSYNEQFF.

CDR3 DNA: TGTGCCAGCCGCAGGAACCGGGACACTGAGGTCGGGCAGTACTTC. It yields the protein CASRRNRDTEVGQYF. The chain employs TRBV6-1 and TRBJ2-7, with D tentatively TRBD1 (6 bases). Germline V gene lookup returns CDR1 MNHNS and CDR2 SASEGT. CDR3 length equals 15 residues. Trimming pared 8 bases from V and 9 bases from J, leaving 26 bases between.